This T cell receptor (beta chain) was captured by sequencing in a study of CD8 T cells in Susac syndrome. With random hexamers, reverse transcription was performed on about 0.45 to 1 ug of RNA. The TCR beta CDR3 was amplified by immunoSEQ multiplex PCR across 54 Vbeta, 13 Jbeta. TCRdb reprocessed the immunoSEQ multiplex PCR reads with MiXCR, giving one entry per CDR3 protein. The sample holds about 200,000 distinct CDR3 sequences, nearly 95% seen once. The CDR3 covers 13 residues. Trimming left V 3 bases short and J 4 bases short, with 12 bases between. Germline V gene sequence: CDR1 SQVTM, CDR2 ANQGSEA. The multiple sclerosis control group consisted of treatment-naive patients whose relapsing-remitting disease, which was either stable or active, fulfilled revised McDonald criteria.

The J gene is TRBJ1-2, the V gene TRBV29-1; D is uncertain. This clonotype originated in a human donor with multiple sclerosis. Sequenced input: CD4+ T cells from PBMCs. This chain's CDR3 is CSVDSSSTYGYTF. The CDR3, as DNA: TGCAGCGTTGACTCTTCCAGTACCTATGGCTACACCTTC.